These 5 T cell receptor beta chains came from one sample sequenced in a study of molecular identifiers for immune sequencing clone quantification. MiXCR, run by TCRdb on the PCR reads, gives a single entry per CDR3 protein. The table has some 100,000 distinct CDR3 sequences, under 40% seen once. Sample: naive CD8+ T cells from blood, with Jurkat cell RNA spiked in. Subset denoted: FACS-sorted CD8+CD4-CCR7+CD45RA+ naive T cells. The receptors derive from a human donor in good health. Some libraries in this study had Jurkat cell RNA spiked in.

This clonotype was seen many times. The chain couples TRBV27 to TRBJ2-3, with no clear D. Trimming took 5 bases from V and 2 from J, leaving 14 bases between them. The CDR3 contains 15 residues. Germline V gene data show CDR1 as MNHEY and CDR2 as SMNVEV (reference sequence). The CDR3 sequence is CASSPITGPTDTQYF. The DNA for the CDR3 is TGTGCCAGCAGTCCTATTACCGGGCCCACAGATACGCAGTATTTT.

This sequence joins TRBV7-3 and TRBJ2-1; TRBD1 matches at 8 bases. Germline V gene data show CDR1 as SGHTA and CDR2 as FQGTGA. The CDR3 loop spans 13 amino acids. Unmatched junction bases numbered 3, after V lost 2 bases and J lost 9 bases. CDR3 sequence reads: CASSLGQGVEQFF. For the CDR3, the DNA is TGTGCCAGCAGCTTAGGACAGGGCGTTGAGCAGTTCTTC.

The chain joins TRBV28 to TRBJ2-7, with D possibly TRBD2 on 6 matching bases. The CDR3 has 16 residues. The germline V gene has CDR1 MDHEN and CDR2 SYDVKM. Between the trimmed V and J ends, which lost 3 bases and 3 bases, there was a span of 18 bases. The CDR3 region has the DNA TGTGCCAGCAGTTTTACCGGACTACCTGACCTCTACGAGCAGTACTTC. Its translation is CASSFTGLPDLYEQYF.

The chain is built from TRBV20-1 and TRBJ2-5, with a weak D call TRBD2 (6 bases). This CDR3 is 12 amino acids long. CDR1 and CDR2 from the germline V gene are DFQATT and SNEGSKA (reference sequence). The CDR3 bases are TGCAGCCGGGAGCTAGGAGATGAGACCCAGTACTTC. It yields the protein CSRELGDETQYF.

Concerning this clonotype itself: One base away lies a much larger clone, so this may be a sequencing read error. The genes are TRBV28 and TRBJ2-5; TRBD2 matches 8 bases. The CDR3 is 16 amino acids. With V trimmed by 8 bases and J by 4 bases, 15 bases remained unmatched. CDR1 is MDHEN, CDR2 SYDVKM, per germline. CDR3 in amino acids: CASCGGRGGVAETQYF. In DNA form, the CDR3 reads TGTGCCAGCTGTGGTGGTCGGGGGGGCGTTGCAGAGACCCAGTACTTC.